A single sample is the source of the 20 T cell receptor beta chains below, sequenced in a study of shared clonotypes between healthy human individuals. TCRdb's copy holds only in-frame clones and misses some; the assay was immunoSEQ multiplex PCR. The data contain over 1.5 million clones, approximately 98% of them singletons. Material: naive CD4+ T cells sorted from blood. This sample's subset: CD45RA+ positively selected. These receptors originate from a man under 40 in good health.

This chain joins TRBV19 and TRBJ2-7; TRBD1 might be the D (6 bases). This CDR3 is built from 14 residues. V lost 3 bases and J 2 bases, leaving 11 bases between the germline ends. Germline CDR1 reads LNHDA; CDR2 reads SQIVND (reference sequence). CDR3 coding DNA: TGTGCCAGTAGTATCTGGGACACGACCTACGAGCAGTACTTC. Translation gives CASSIWDTTYEQYF.

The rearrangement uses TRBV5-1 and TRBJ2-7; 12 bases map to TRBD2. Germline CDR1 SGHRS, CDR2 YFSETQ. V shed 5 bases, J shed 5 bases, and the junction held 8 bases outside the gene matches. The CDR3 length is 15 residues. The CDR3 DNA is TGCGCCAGCAGAAACGGACTAGCGGGACGCAACGAGCAGTACTTC. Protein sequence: CASRNGLAGRNEQYF.

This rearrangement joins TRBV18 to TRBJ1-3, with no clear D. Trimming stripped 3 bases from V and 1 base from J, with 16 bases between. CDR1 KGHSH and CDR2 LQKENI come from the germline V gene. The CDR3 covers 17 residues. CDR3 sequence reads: CASSPRKVKGSGNTIYF. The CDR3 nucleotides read TGTGCCAGCTCACCTAGGAAAGTGAAAGGTTCTGGAAACACCATATATTTT.

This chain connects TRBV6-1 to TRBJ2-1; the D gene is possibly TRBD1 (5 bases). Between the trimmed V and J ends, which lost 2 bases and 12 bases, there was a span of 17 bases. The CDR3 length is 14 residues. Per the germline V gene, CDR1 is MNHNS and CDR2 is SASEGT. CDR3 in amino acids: CASSELLFRGRQFF. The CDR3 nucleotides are TGTGCCAGCAGTGAACTACTTTTTAGGGGCCGGCAGTTCTTC.

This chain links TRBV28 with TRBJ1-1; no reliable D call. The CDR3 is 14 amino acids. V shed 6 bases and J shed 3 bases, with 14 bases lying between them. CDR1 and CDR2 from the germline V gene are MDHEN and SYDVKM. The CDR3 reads CASSRQRQYTEAFF. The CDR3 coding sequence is TGTGCCAGCAGCCGACAACGGCAGTACACTGAAGCTTTCTTT.

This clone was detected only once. Here the CDR3 reads CASSLWSRSPRGWDPEAFF. The CDR3 nucleotides are TGTGCCAGCAGTTTATGGTCCCGAAGCCCACGAGGCTGGGATCCCGAAGCTTTCTTT. V and J are TRBV28 and TRBJ1-1; D is undetermined. The V gene's germline CDR1 is MDHEN and CDR2 SYDVKM. Trimming removed 0 bases from V and 8 bases from J, with 28 bases in between. The CDR3 consists of 19 residues.

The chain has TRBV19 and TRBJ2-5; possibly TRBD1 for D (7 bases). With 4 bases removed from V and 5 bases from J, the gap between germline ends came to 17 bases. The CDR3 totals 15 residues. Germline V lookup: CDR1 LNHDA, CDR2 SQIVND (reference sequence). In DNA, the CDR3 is TGTGCCAGTAGTACGGGGGACAGTCGTAAGGAGACCCAGTACTTC. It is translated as CASSTGDSRKETQYF.

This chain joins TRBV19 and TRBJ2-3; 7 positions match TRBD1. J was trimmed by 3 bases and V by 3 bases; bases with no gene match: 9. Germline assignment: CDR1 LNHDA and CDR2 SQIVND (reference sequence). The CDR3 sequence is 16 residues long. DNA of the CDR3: TGTGCCAGTAGTATCAAACAGGGGTTTGGTACAGATACGCAGTATTTT. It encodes CASSIKQGFGTDTQYF.

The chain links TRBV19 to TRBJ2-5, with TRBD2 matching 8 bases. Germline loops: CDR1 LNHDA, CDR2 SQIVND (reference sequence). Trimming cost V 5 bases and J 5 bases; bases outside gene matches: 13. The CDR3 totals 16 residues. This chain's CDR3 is CASSAVGAGEGETQYF. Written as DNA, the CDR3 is TGTGCCAGTAGTGCGGTCGGAGCGGGAGAAGGGGAGACCCAGTACTTC. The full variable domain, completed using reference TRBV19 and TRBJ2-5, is DGGITQSPKYLFRKEGQNVTLSCEQNLNHDAMYWYRQDPGQGLRLIYYSQIVNDFQKGDIAEGYSVSREKKESFPLTVTSAQKNPTAFYLCASSAVGAGEGETQYFGPGTRLLVL.

The chain's CDR3 is CASSTLAGEETQYF. The CDR3, as DNA: TGTGCCAGCAGTACACTAGCGGGAGAAGAGACCCAGTACTTC. The rearrangement joins TRBV6-5 to TRBJ2-5, with 11 bases fitting TRBD2. CDR1 is MNHEY and CDR2 is SVGAGI in the germline V gene. The CDR3 length is 14 residues. Trimming removed 5 bases from V and 3 bases from J; junction bases left unmatched: 2.

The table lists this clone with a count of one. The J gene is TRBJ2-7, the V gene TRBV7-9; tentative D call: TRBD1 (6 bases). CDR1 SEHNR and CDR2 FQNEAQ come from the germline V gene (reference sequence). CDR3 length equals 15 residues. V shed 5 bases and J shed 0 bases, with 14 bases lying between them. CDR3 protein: CASSGLGASSYEQYF. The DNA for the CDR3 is TGTGCCAGCAGCGGGTTGGGGGCAAGCTCCTACGAGCAGTACTTC.

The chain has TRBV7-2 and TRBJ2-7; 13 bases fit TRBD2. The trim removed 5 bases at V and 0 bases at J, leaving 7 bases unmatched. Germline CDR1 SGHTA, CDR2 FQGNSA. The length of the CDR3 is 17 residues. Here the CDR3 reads CASSLPRLAGGSYEQYF. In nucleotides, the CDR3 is TGTGCCAGCAGCCTCCCCAGACTAGCGGGAGGCTCCTACGAGCAGTACTTC.

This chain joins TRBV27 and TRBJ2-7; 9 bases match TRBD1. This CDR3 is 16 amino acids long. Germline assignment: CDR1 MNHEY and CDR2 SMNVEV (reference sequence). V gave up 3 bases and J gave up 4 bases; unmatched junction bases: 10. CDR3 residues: CASSLTAGTGTYEQYF. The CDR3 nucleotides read TGTGCCAGCAGTTTGACAGCCGGGACAGGGACTTACGAGCAGTACTTC.

CDR3 sequence (DNA): TGTGCCAGCAGAAATGGACTCTCCCATGAGCAGTTCTTC. Its translation is CASRNGLSHEQFF. The chain carries TRBV11-1 and TRBJ2-1; weak D call: TRBD2 (5 bases). Looked up from germline, CDR1 is SGHAT and CDR2 is FQDESV (reference sequence). This CDR3 contains 13 residues. V lost 6 bases and J lost 8, with 14 bases in between.

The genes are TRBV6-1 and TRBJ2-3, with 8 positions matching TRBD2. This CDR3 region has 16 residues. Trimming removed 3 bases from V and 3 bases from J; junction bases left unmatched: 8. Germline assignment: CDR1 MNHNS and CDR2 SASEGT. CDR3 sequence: CASSDLGGGRTDTQYF. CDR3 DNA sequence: TGTGCCAGCAGTGACCTAGGAGGCGGGAGGACAGATACGCAGTATTTT.

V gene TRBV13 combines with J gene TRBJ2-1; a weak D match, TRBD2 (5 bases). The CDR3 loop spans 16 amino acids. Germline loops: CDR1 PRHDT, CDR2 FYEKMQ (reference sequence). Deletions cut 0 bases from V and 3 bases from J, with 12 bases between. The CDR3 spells CASSLGASFLYNEQFF. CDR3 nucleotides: TGTGCCAGCAGCTTAGGGGCTAGCTTCCTCTACAATGAGCAGTTCTTC.

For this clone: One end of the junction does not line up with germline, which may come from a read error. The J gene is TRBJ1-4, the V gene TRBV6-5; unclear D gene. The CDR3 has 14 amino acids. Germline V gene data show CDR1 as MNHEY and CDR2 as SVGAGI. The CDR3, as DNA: TGTGCCAGCAGTCACTCGTATGGGGATGAAAAACTGTTTTTT. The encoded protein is CASSHSYGDEKLFF.

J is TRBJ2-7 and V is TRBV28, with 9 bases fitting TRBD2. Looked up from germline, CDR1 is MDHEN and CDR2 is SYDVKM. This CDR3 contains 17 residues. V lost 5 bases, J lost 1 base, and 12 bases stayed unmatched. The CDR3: CASSLAGGPYRSYEQYF. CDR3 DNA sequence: TGTGCCAGCAGTCTGGCGGGAGGGCCTTATAGGTCCTACGAGCAGTACTTC.

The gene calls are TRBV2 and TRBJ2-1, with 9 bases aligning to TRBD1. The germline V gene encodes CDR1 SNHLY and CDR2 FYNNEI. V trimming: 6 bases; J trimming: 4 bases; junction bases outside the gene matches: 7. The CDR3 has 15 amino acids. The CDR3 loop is CASSIQGARYNEQFF. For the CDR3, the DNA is TGTGCCAGCAGCATACAGGGGGCTCGTTACAATGAGCAGTTCTTC.

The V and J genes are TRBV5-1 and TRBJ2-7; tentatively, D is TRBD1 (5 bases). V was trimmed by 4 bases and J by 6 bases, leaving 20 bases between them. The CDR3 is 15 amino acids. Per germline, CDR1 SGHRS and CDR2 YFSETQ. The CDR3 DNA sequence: TGCGCCAGCAGCCGGTCGACAGCCTCTGGGCTCGAGCAGTACTTC. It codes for CASSRSTASGLEQYF.